This T cell receptor beta chain was documented in a study of cytomegalovirus exposure and HLA in healthy donors. Use of 60 Vbeta and 13 Jbeta primers characterized the PCR. The assay was immunoSEQ multiplex PCR, and TCRdb's table has in-frame clones only and misses some. The table lists 150,000 to 200,000 clones, roughly nine tenths of them singletons. As to this clone: Its matching antigen is unknown.

Germline CDR1 reads LGHNA; CDR2 reads YSLEER. The J segment lost 3 bases and the V segment lost 4 bases, leaving 7 bases of the junction unmatched. The CDR3 loop spans 15 amino acids. Whole-study results and caveats: Follow-up analysis found HLA locus-dependent TCR association rates, highest for DRB1 and lowest for HLA-C.

The sequenced sample consisted of PBMCs. The gene calls are TRBV4-3 and TRBJ2-7, with 9 positions matching TRBD1. The sequence was collected from a girl under three years old in good health and CMV-seronegative. The chain's CDR3 is CASSLQTGGIYEQYF. The CDR3 bases are TGCGCCAGCAGCCTTCAGACAGGGGGGATCTACGAGCAGTACTTC.